These T cell receptor beta chains were read from a single sample in a study of spatial heterogeneity in lung cancer. In TCRdb, the 5' RACE reads were re-called with MiXCR into one record per CDR3 protein. The sample has roughly 38,000 distinct CDR3 sequences; under 4% are singletons. Here the sequenced sample was normal lung tissue next to the tumor, taken at surgery. The receptors stem from a male donor with early-stage non-small cell lung cancer. CDR3s include the opening cysteine and the closing phenylalanine or tryptophan. D genes are given only for firm matches. Clone size is given as once, few, many or a size class.

J gene: TRBJ1-4
V gene: TRBV6-5
D gene: -
clone size: many
CDR3 protein: CASSLGGGEKLFF
CDR3 DNA: TGTGCCAGCAGCCTTGGTGGCGGGGAAAAACTGTTTTTT

J gene: TRBJ2-2
V gene: TRBV7-3
D gene: -
clone size: many
CDR3 protein: CASSPTTSGGGELFF
CDR3 DNA: TGTGCCAGCAGTCCGACTACGAGTGGAGGCGGGGAGCTGTTTTTT

J gene: TRBJ1-2
V gene: TRBV5-1
D gene: -
clone size: many
CDR3 protein: CASSRDGQGYTF
CDR3 DNA: TGCGCCAGCAGCCGGGACGGCCAAGGCTACACCTTC

J gene: TRBJ2-7
V gene: TRBV7-9
D gene: TRBD1
clone size: many
CDR3 protein: CASSSTGGDSYEQYF
CDR3 DNA: TGTGCCAGCAGCAGCACAGGGGGCGATTCCTACGAGCAGTACTTC

J gene: TRBJ2-1
V gene: TRBV7-2
D gene: -
clone size: many
CDR3 protein: CASSLPTISEQFF
CDR3 DNA: TGTGCCAGCAGCCTGCCGACCATCAGTGAGCAGTTCTTC

J gene: TRBJ2-7
V gene: TRBV28
D gene: TRBD1
clone size: many
CDR3 protein: CASRPNDRVYEQYF
CDR3 DNA: TGTGCCAGCAGACCCAACGACAGGGTTTACGAGCAGTACTTC

J gene: TRBJ2-3
V gene: TRBV20-1
D gene: -
clone size: many
CDR3 protein: CSALPSRFTDTQYF
CDR3 DNA: TGCAGTGCCTTACCCTCCAGGTTCACAGATACGCAGTATTTT

J gene: TRBJ1-3
V gene: TRBV12-3/TRBV12-4
D gene: TRBD1
clone size: many
CDR3 protein: CASSNRDRGNTIYF
CDR3 DNA: TGTGCCAGCAGTAATAGGGACAGGGGAAACACCATATATTTT

J gene: TRBJ2-3
V gene: TRBV20-1
D gene: -
clone size: many
CDR3 protein: CSASSRDFPDTQYF
CDR3 DNA: TGCAGTGCTAGCTCCAGGGACTTTCCAGATACGCAGTATTTT

J gene: TRBJ1-3
V gene: TRBV29-1
D gene: -
clone size: few
CDR3 protein: CSVERGSGNTIYF
CDR3 DNA: TGCAGCGTTGAAAGGGGCTCTGGAAACACCATATATTTT